This is a list of T cell receptor beta chains from one sample in a study of tumor and adjacent non-tumor tissue in lung cancer. TCRdb analysed the multiplex PCR reads with MiXCR anew, one entry per CDR3 protein. The table has about 75,000 distinct CDR3 sequences, 60% to 80% seen once. The specimen was lung tumor tissue. The source is a woman in her 50s with non-small cell lung cancer. CDR3s include the opening cysteine and the closing phenylalanine or tryptophan. The order of the fields is D gene, V gene, J gene, clone size, CDR3 DNA, CDR3 protein. The D gene is left open where the match is weak. The size entry is marked missing in some rows and otherwise reads once, few, many or a size class.

.	TRBV4-1	TRBJ2-3	.	TGCGCCAGCAGCCAAGTGAGGGACTTCAGAGATAGGCAGTATTTT	CASSQVRDFRDRQYF
.	TRBV11-2	TRBJ2-5	.	TGTGCCAGTAGCTCTACAGGGAAAGAGACCCAGTACTTC	CASSSTGKETQYF
TRBD1	TRBV12-3/TRBV12-4	TRBJ2-1	.	TGTGCCAGTAGTTGGTGGACAGGGGGAAATGAGCAGTTCTTC	CASSWWTGGNEQFF
.	TRBV6-1	TRBJ2-7	.	TGTGCCAGCAATGAAGGAGGGGCCCTCTCCTACGAGCAGCACTTC	CASNEGGALSYEQHF
.	TRBV11-2	TRBJ2-7	.	TGTGCCACCAGCTTAGATTCCGTAAGATACGAGGAGTACTTC	CATSLDSVRYEEYF
.	TRBV7-9	TRBJ2-2	.	TGTGCTAGCAACAAGAATCCGAACGCCGGGGAGCTGTTTTTT	CASNKNPNAGELFF
.	TRBV4-1	TRBJ1-1	.	TGCGCCAACAGCCTGGATTCGAAGACTGAAGCTTTCTTT	CANSLDSKTEAFF
TRBD1	TRBV20-1	TRBJ1-1	few	TGCAGTGGCCCGGGACAGGGGTCGAACACTGAAGCTTTCTTT	CSGPGQGSNTEAFF
.	TRBV11-3	TRBJ1-1	.	TGTGCCAGCAGTAAGGAGGGGGGCACTGAAGCTTTCTTT	CASSKEGGTEAFF
TRBD1	TRBV6-1	TRBJ1-5	.	TGTACCAGCAGTCACCTACTGACAGGGAACAATCAGCCCCGGCATTTT	CTSSHLLTGNNQPRHF
.	TRBV6-6	TRBJ2-7	.	TGTGCCAGCAGCTCCGGAGTCCCGGAGGACGAGCAGTACTTC	CASSSGVPEDEQYF
.	TRBV4-1	TRBJ1-4	.	TGCGACAGTAGCCAAGATAAGCAGTCCTCTGATGAAAAACTGTTTTTT	CDSSQDKQSSDEKLFF
.	TRBV20-1	TRBJ1-5	.	TGCAGTGCTAGTTCCGGTGACCGCAATCAGCCCCTGTATTTT	CSASSGDRNQPLYF
TRBD2	TRBV20-1	TRBJ2-7	.	TGCAGTGCTAGAGGTGGGGTAGCGGGAGAGGGTCCCGAGCAGTACTTC	CSARGGVAGEGPEQYF
TRBD2	TRBV12-3/TRBV12-4	TRBJ2-1	.	TGTACCAGGAGCCCGGCACGGGGAGGGCCCAATGAGCAGTTCTTC	CTRSPARGGPNEQFF
.	TRBV28	TRBJ1-2	.	TGTGCCAGCACCTTTCCTGGGGGGATCTATAGATACACCTTC	CASTFPGGIYRYTF
TRBD2	TRBV6-5	TRBJ2-7	.	TGTGCCAGCAGTTACTCAGGGACTAGATGGCTGGGGGGGCAGTACTTC	CASSYSGTRWLGGQYF
TRBD1	TRBV6-6	TRBJ1-6	.	TGTGCCATCAGACAGGGACAGGGGTTTTCACCCCTCCACTTT	CAIRQGQGFSPLHF
.	TRBV6-1	TRBJ1-3	many	TGTGCCAGCAGTGTTGACTATTGGGAAAACTCTGGAAACACCATATATTTT	CASSVDYWENSGNTIYF
TRBD1	TRBV20-1	TRBJ1-5	.	TGCAGTGCTTCGACAGGGACAATAAGGGGGCCCCAGCATTTT	CSASTGTIRGPQHF
.	TRBV4-2	TRBJ1-4	.	TGTGCCTGCAGCCAGCAGGGTACTAATGAGAAACTGTTTTTC	CACSQQGTNEKLFF
.	TRBV30	TRBJ1-4	.	TGTGCCTGGACCGGGACCCAAGGCGCAAAACTGTTTTTT	CAWTGTQGAKLFF
TRBD2	TRBV10-3	TRBJ2-1	.	TGTGCCATCAGTGGGGGACTAGCGTTCTCCCTGGGATACAATGAGCACTTCTTC	CAISGGLAFSLGYNEHFF
TRBD1	TRBV29-1	TRBJ2-1	.	TGCAGCGTTTCGGGACAGGGGAACAATGAGCGGTTCTTC	CSVSGQGNNERFF
.	TRBV6-6	TRBJ1-2	.	TGTGTCAGCAGTTACTTCGCGTGGGCTAATGGCTACACCTTC	CVSSYFAWANGYTF
.	TRBV11-3	TRBJ2-3	once	TGTGCCAGCAGCGGAACAGAGAGCGGTTCCCCCACATATACGCAGTATTTT	CASSGTESGSPTYTQYF
TRBD1	TRBV29-1	TRBJ1-2	.	TGCAGCGTGATAGGGGGCGCGGTCTATGGCTACACCTTC	CSVIGGAVYGYTF
.	TRBV4-2	TRBJ1-2	.	TGTGCCAGCAGCCAAGACTGGGAACAGGTAGACTATGGCTACACCTTC	CASSQDWEQVDYGYTF
TRBD1	TRBV6-5	TRBJ2-7	.	TGTGAAAGCAGTTATGGGACAGGGACCGGGGAGCAGTACTTC	CESSYGTGTGEQYF
TRBD2	TRBV28	TRBJ2-5	many	TGTGCCAGCCGGCTAGCGGGAGGGACGGTCCAAGAGACCCAGTACTTC	CASRLAGGTVQETQYF
TRBD1	TRBV19	TRBJ1-2	.	TGTGCCAGTAGTACCACAGGGGGCGACGGCTACACCTTC	CASSTTGGDGYTF
TRBD2	TRBV4-1	TRBJ2-1	.	TGCGCCAATAGCCAGCCGGGACTAAGCAATGAGCAGTTCTTC	CANSQPGLSNEQFF
.	TRBV11-2	TRBJ2-7	.	TGTGTCAGCATCTTGGGACAAGGCGGCTACGAGCAGTACTTC	CVSILGQGGYEQYF
.	TRBV10-3	TRBJ1-5	.	TGTTCCATCAGTACTTCCGCCGGACTCAGCCATCAGCCCCAGCATTTT	CSISTSAGLSHQPQHF
.	TRBV12-3/TRBV12-4	TRBJ1-5	.	TGTGCCGGCAAAACAAAAGGCGCGGATCAGCCCCAGCATTTT	CAGKTKGADQPQHF
.	TRBV28	TRBJ2-4	medium-sized	TGTGCCAGCAGTTTAGACGGCAAAAACATTCAGTACTTC	CASSLDGKNIQYF
TRBD1	TRBV29-1	TRBJ2-4	many	TGCAGCGCTCTACAGGGGGCCAAAAACATTCAGTACTTC	CSALQGAKNIQYF
.	TRBV20-1	TRBJ1-5	many	TGCAGTGCCACCGGACAGAATAGCAATCAGCCCCAGCATTTT	CSATGQNSNQPQHF
.	TRBV2	TRBJ2-7	.	TGTGTCAGCAGCCCCAGGGACGGTACCTACGAGCAGTACTTC	CVSSPRDGTYEQYF
TRBD1	TRBV6-6	TRBJ2-7	.	TGTGCCAGCAGCTATGACAGGGGCAACGAGCAGTACTTC	CASSYDRGNEQYF
.	TRBV11-2	TRBJ2-2	.	TGTGCCAGCAGTCGTGGTAGGGACAACAGGGAGCTGTTTTTT	CASSRGRDNRELFF
.	TRBV6-5	TRBJ2-1	.	TGTGCCAGCAGTGAGTGTCACACCTACAATGAGCAGTTCTTC	CASSECHTYNEQFF